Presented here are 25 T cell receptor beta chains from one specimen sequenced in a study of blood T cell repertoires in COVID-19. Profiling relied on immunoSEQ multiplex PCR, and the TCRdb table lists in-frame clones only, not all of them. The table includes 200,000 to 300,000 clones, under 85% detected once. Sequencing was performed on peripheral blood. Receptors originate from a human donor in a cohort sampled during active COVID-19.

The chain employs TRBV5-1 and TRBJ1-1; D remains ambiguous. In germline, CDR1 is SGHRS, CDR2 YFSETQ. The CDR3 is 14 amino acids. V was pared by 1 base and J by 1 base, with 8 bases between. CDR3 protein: CASSLKPPNTEAFF. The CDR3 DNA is TGCGCCAGCAGCTTGAAGCCTCCGAACACTGAAGCTTTCTTT.

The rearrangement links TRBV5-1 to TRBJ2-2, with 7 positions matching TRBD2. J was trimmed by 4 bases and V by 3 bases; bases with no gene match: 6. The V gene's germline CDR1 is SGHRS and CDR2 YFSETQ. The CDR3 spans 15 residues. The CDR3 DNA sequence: TGCGCCAGCAGCTCGGGGACTATGTCCACCGGGGAGCTGTTTTTT. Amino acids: CASSSGTMSTGELFF. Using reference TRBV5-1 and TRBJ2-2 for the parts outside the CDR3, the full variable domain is KAGVTQTPRYLIKTRGQQVTLSCSPISGHRSVSWYQQTPGQGLQFLFEYFSETQRNKGNFPGRFSGRQFSNSRSEMNVSTLELGDSALYLCASSSGTMSTGELFFGEGSRLTVL.

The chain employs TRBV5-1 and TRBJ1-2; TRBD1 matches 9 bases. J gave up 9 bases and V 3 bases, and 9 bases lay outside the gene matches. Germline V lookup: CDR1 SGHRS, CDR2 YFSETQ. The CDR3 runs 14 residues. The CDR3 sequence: CASSSLTGGGSYTF. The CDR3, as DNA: TGCGCCAGCAGCTCCCTTACAGGGGGCGGTAGCTACACCTTC.

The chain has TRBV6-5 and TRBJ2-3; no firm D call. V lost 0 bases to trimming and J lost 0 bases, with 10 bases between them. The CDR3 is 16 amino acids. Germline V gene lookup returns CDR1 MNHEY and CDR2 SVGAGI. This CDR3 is CASSYSLETSTDTQYF. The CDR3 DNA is TGTGCCAGCAGTTACTCCCTCGAGACTAGCACAGATACGCAGTATTTT.

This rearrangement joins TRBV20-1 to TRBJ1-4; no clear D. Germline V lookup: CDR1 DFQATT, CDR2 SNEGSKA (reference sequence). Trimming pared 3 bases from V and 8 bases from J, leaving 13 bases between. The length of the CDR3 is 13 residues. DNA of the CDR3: TGCAGTGCTAGTTTGCAGGCTGAAGAAAAACTGTTTTTT. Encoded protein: CSASLQAEEKLFF.

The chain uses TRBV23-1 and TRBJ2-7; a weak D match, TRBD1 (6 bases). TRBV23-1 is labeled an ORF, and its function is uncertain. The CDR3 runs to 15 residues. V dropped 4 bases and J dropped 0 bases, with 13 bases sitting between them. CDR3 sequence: CASSRTGTTSYEQYF. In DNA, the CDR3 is TGCGCCAGCAGTCGGACCGGGACAACCTCCTACGAGCAGTACTTC.

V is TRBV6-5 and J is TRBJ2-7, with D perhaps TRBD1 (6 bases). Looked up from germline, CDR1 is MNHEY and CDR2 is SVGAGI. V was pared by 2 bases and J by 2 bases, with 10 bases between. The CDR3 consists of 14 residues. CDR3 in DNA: TGTGCCAGCAGTTACCGAGGACAGCCCTACGAGCAGTACTTC. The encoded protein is CASSYRGQPYEQYF.

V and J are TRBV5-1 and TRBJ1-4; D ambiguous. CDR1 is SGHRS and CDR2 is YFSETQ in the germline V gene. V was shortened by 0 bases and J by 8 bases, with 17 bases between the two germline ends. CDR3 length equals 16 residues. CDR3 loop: CASSLDGRGGGEKLFF. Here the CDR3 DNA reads TGCGCCAGCAGCTTGGATGGCCGGGGAGGAGGAGAAAAACTGTTTTTT.

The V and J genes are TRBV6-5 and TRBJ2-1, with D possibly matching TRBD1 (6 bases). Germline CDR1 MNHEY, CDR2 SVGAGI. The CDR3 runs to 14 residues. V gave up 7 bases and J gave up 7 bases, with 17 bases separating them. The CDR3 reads CASITGWFSNEQFF. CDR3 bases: TGTGCCAGCATAACAGGGTGGTTTTCTAATGAGCAGTTCTTC.

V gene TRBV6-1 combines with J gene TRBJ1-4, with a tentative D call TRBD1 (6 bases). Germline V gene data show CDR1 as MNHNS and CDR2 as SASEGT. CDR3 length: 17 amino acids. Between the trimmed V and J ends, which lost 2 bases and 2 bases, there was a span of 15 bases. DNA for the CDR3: TGTGCCAGCAGTGAATATCAGGGGATGGTCACTAATGAAAAACTGTTTTTT. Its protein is CASSEYQGMVTNEKLFF.

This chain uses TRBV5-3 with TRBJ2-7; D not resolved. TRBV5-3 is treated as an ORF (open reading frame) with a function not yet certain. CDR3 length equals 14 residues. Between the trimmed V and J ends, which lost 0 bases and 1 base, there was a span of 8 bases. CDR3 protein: CARSLVHGSYEQYF. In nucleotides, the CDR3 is TGTGCCAGAAGCTTGGTACACGGGTCCTACGAGCAGTACTTC.

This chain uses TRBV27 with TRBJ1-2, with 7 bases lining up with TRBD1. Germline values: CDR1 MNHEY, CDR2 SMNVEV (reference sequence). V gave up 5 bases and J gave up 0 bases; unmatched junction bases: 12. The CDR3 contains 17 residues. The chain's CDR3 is CASSPIRQGGSNYGYTF. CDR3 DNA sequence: TGTGCCAGCAGTCCAATCAGACAGGGAGGCTCTAACTATGGCTACACCTTC.

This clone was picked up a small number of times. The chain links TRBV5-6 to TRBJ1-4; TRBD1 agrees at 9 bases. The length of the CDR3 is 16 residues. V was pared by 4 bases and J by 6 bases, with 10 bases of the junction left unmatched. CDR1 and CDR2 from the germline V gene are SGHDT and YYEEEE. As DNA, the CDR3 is TGTGCCAGCAGCCTCGACTCCCGGACAGGGGATGAAAAACTGTTTTTT. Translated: CASSLDSRTGDEKLFF. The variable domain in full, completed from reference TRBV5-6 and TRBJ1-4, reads DAGVTQSPTHLIKTRGQQVTLRCSPKSGHDTVSWYQQALGQGPQFIFQYYEEEERQRGNFPDRFSGHQFPNYSSELNVNALLLGDSALYLCASSLDSRTGDEKLFFGSGTQLSVL.

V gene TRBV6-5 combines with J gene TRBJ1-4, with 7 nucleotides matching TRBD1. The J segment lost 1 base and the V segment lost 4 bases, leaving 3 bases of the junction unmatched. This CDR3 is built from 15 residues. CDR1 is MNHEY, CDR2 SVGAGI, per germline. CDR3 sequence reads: CASSFYRGTNEKLFF. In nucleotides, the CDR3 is TGTGCCAGCAGTTTCTACAGGGGAACTAATGAAAAACTGTTTTTT.

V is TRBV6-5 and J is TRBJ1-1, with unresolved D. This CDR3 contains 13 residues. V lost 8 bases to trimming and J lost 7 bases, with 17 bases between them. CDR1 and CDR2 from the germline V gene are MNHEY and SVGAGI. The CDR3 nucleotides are TGTGCCAGCGTTTTACAGCCTCAATTTGAAGCTTTCTTT. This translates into CASVLQPQFEAFF.

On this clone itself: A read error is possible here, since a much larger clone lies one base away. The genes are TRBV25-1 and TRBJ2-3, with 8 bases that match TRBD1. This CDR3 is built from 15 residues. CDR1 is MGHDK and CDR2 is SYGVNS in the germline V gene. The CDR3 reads CTSSEGDRSTDTQYF. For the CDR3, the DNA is TGTACCAGCAGTGAAGGGGACAGGAGTACAGATACGCAGTATTTT.

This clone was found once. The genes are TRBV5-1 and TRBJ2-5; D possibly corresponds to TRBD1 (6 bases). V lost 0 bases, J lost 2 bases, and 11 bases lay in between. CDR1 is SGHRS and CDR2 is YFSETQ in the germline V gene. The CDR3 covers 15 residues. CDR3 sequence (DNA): TGCGCCAGCAGCTTGGCACAGGGCGGACAAGAGACCCAGTACTTC. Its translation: CASSLAQGGQETQYF. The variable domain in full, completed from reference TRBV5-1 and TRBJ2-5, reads KAGVTQTPRYLIKTRGQQVTLSCSPISGHRSVSWYQQTPGQGLQFLFEYFSETQRNKGNFPGRFSGRQFSNSRSEMNVSTLELGDSALYLCASSLAQGGQETQYFGPGTRLLVL.

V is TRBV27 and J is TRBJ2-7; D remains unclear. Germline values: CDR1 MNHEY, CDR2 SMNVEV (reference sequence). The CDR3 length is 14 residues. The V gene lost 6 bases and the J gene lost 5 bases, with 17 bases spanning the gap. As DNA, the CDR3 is TGTGCCAGCAGCCAAGCCACTATGTGGGACGAGCAGTACTTC. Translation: CASSQATMWDEQYF.

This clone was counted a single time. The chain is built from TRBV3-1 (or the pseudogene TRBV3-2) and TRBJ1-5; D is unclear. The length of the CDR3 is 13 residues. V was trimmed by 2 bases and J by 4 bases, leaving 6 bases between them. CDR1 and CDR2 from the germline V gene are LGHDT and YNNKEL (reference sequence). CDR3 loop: CASSQTGNQPQHF. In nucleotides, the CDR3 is TGTGCCAGCAGCCAAACGGGGAATCAGCCCCAGCATTTT.

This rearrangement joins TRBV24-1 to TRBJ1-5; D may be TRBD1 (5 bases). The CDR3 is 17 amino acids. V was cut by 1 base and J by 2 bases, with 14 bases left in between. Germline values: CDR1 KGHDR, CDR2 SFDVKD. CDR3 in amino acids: CATSDFGRGWGNQPQHF. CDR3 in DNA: TGTGCCACCAGTGATTTTGGGAGGGGCTGGGGCAATCAGCCCCAGCATTTT.

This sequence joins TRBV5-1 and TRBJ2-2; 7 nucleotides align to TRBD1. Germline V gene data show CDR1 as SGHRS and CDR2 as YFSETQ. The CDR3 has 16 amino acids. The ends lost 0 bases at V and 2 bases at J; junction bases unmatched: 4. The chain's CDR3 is CASSLGDSLNTGELFF. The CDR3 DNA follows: TGCGCCAGCAGCTTGGGGGACAGTCTCAACACCGGGGAGCTGTTTTTT.

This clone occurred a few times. CDR3 DNA: TGTGCCACCAGTGATACGCGTCGGAACAGGGGGCTCATGGAGCTGTTTTTT. Translated, it gives CATSDTRRNRGLMELFF. J is TRBJ2-2 and V is TRBV24-1; 9 nucleotides align to TRBD1. The germline V gene encodes CDR1 KGHDR and CDR2 SFDVKD. Germline trimming cut 3 bases from V and 10 bases from J; bases unmatched to any gene: 14. The CDR3 is 17 residues long.

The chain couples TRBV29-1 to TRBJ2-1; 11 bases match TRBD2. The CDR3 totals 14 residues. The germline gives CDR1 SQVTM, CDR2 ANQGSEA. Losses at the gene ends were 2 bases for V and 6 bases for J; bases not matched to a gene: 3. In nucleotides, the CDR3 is TGCAGCGTTGAAATAGCGGGGGGGGCCAATGAGCAGTTCTTC. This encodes CSVEIAGGANEQFF.

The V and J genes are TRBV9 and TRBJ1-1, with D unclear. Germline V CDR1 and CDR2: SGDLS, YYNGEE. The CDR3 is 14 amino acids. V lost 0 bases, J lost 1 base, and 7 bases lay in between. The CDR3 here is CASSVDVKNTEAFF. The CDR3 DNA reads TGTGCCAGCAGCGTAGATGTCAAGAACACTGAAGCTTTCTTT.

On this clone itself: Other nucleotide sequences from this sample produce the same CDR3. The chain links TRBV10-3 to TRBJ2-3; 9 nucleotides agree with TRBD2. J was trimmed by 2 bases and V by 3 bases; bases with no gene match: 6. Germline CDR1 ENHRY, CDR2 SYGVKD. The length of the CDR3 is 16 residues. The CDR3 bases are TGTGCCATCAGTGACCGTAGCGGGGGAGCCACAGATACGCAGTATTTT. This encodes CAISDRSGGATDTQYF.